The rows below give T cell receptor beta chains drawn from one sample of a study of cytomegalovirus exposure and HLA in healthy donors. Produced via immunoSEQ multiplex PCR; TCRdb's table is partial and in-frame only. The sample includes approximately 170,000 clones, around 75% seen only once; the top ten take about 2%. The sequencing input was PBMCs. Receptor source: a male donor in good health and CMV-seronegative. Each CDR3 is given with its conserved first and last residue. Each record gives: J gene, V gene, D gene, clone size, CDR3 DNA, CDR3 protein. A D gene is named only where the DNA matches it firmly. Clone size, where shown, is once, few, many, or a class for clones that have expanded.

TRBJ2-2,TRBV5-4,TRBD2,few,TGTGCCAGCAGCTTGTTGGGCGGGGGAAACACCGGGGAGCTGTTTTTT,CASSLLGGGNTGELFF
TRBJ1-1,TRBV5-8,TRBD1,NA,TGTGCCAGCAGCCACTATCAGGGACAGTCAATCACTGAAGCTTTCTTT,CASSHYQGQSITEAFF
TRBJ1-3,TRBV7-2,TRBD1,NA,TGTGCCAGCAGCATGGACAGGGCCCACTCTGGAAACACCATATATTTT,CASSMDRAHSGNTIYF
TRBJ1-1,TRBV10-3,NA,NA,TGTGCCATCAGTGACGGGAAGAACACTGAAGCTTTCTTT,CAISDGKNTEAFF
TRBJ1-5,TRBV15,NA,NA,TGTGCCACCAGCCGGGATTTTAGCAATCAGCCCCAGCATTTT,CATSRDFSNQPQHF
TRBJ1-2,TRBV19,TRBD1,few,TGTGCCAGTAGTACCCCGGGCGGGACAGGGGGCGGCTATGGCTACACCTTC,CASSTPGGTGGGYGYTF
TRBJ2-5,TRBV7-9,TRBD1,NA,TGTGCCAGCAGGCGCGATGGGACAGGACAAGAGACCCAGTACTTC,CASRRDGTGQETQYF
TRBJ2-3,TRBV7-2,NA,NA,TGTGCCAGCAGCTTAGGGGCCTCGATGGATACGCAGTATTTT,CASSLGASMDTQYF
TRBJ2-7,TRBV29-1,NA,few,TGCAGCGCCTCAGGGGTGCGGGAGCAGTACTTC,CSASGVREQYF
TRBJ1-1,TRBV11-2,NA,NA,TGTGCCAGCAGCCGCCGACAGGCAAGGAACACTGAAGCTTTCTTT,CASSRRQARNTEAFF
TRBJ2-2,TRBV7-9,TRBD1,once,TGTGCCAGCGGCAGACCCACAGGGGGTGACACCGGGGAGCTGTTTTTT,CASGRPTGGDTGELFF
TRBJ1-5,TRBV4-1,NA,NA,TGCGCCAGCAGCCAAAATCAGGGGCCTCCTAATCAGCCCCAGCATTTT,CASSQNQGPPNQPQHF
TRBJ2-3,TRBV2,NA,NA,TGTGCCAGCAGTGCCCCGGAGGGCCAGACCCAATTCACAGATACGCAGTATTTT,CASSAPEGQTQFTDTQYF
TRBJ2-7,TRBV5-5,TRBD1,NA,TGTGCCAGCAGCGGCGGACAGGAGTCCTACGAGCAGTACTTC,CASSGGQESYEQYF
TRBJ1-1,TRBV4-1,TRBD1,NA,TGCGCCAGCAGCCAAGGACAGGGAAGCACTGAAGCTTTCTTT,CASSQGQGSTEAFF
TRBJ1-5,TRBV5-1,NA,NA,TGCGCCAGCAGCTTGGAGGCAGCGGGGAATCAGCCCCAGCATTTT,CASSLEAAGNQPQHF
TRBJ2-1,TRBV10-3,TRBD2,NA,TGTGCCATCAGTGAGACTAGCGGGGGCACCTACAATGAGCAGTTCTTC,CAISETSGGTYNEQFF
TRBJ2-1,TRBV5-8,TRBD1,NA,TGTGCCAGCAGCTCGGGACAGGTTTACAATGAGCAGTTCTTC,CASSSGQVYNEQFF
TRBJ1-3,TRBV15,NA,NA,TGTGCCACCAGCCGCTCAAAGGGGACTGGAAACACCATATATTTT,CATSRSKGTGNTIYF
TRBJ1-1,TRBV19,NA,NA,TGTGCCAGTAGTATAGGAGGCGTCAGAGGGGGAGCTTTCTTT,CASSIGGVRGGAFF
TRBJ2-7,TRBV18,NA,NA,TGTGCCAGCTCACCATCGAATCGTGAGGCCTACGAGCAGTACTTC,CASSPSNREAYEQYF
TRBJ1-1,TRBV19,NA,NA,TGTGCCAGTAGTCCCGAGGACAGCCGAAGTGGTGTTGAAGCTTTCTTT,CASSPEDSRSGVEAFF
TRBJ1-2,TRBV27,TRBD1,few,TGTGCCAGCAGTTCGGGACAGGCCTATGGCTACACCTTC,CASSSGQAYGYTF
TRBJ2-2,TRBV6-5,NA,NA,TGTGCCAGCAGTTACTCTGTAGCGAACACCGGGGAGCTGTTTTTT,CASSYSVANTGELFF
TRBJ2-2,TRBV5-1,TRBD1,NA,TGCGCCAGCAGCTCGGCAGGGGGGAACACCGGGGAGCTGTTTTTT,CASSSAGGNTGELFF
TRBJ1-1,TRBV29-1,NA,NA,TGCAGCGTGAGGGGACAACAGAACACTGAAGCTTTCTTT,CSVRGQQNTEAFF
TRBJ1-4,TRBV6-1,TRBD1,NA,TGTGCCAGCAGTGAAAGTAGGGACAGGGGGATTTTT,CASSESRDRGIF
TRBJ2-1,TRBV19,TRBD2,NA,TGTGCCAGTAGGCAAACGGGAGGATTCTACAATGAGCAGTTCTTC,CASRQTGGFYNEQFF
TRBJ1-2,TRBV6-1,NA,NA,TGTGCCAGCAGTCACGGACGGGAAAACTATGGCTACACCTTC,CASSHGRENYGYTF
TRBJ1-4,TRBV27,NA,NA,TGTGCCAGCAGTCAAAGGGGGTCTAATGAAAAACTGTTTTTT,CASSQRGSNEKLFF
TRBJ1-1,TRBV7-8,NA,NA,TGTGCCAGCAGCCGAGCCAGGCCCACTGAAGCTTTCTTT,CASSRARPTEAFF
TRBJ2-3,TRBV5-1,NA,NA,TGCGCCAGCAGCTTGGAAAGGGGGAGGGACACAGATACGCAGTATTTT,CASSLERGRDTDTQYF
TRBJ1-1,TRBV6-5,NA,NA,TGTGCCAGCAGTTACTTAATGGCAGGGTGGACCACTGAAGCTTTCTTT,CASSYLMAGWTTEAFF
TRBJ1-2,TRBV5-4,NA,NA,TGTGCCAGCAGCAGGATGCAGGGAGGTGGCTACACCTTC,CASSRMQGGGYTF
TRBJ1-1,TRBV5-5,NA,NA,TGTGCCAGCAGCTTGGTGGCAGGGGCCGAAGCTTTCTTT,CASSLVAGAEAFF
TRBJ1-6,TRBV5-1,NA,NA,TGCGCCAGCAGCTTGGGTCGACAACAGGGCACCTATAATTCACCCCTCCACTTT,CASSLGRQQGTYNSPLHF
TRBJ2-3,TRBV29-1,TRBD1,NA,TGCAGCGTTGCTCCGGGACAGGTACCCACCACAGCAGATACGCAGTATTTT,CSVAPGQVPTTADTQYF
TRBJ2-7,TRBV2,NA,NA,TGTGCCAGCAGGGACACCGTCATCTACGAGCAGTACTTC,CASRDTVIYEQYF
TRBJ2-2,TRBV29-1,NA,NA,TGCAGCGCCGCGCCCCGAGCGGCAAGCACCGGGGAGCTGTTTTTT,CSAAPRAASTGELFF
TRBJ2-6,TRBV6-4,TRBD1,NA,TGTGCCAGCAGCCCCCGGGACAGGGGGCATGGGGCCAACGTCCTGACTTTC,CASSPRDRGHGANVLTF
TRBJ1-2,TRBV4-1,TRBD1,NA,TGCGCCAGCAGCCAAGGATGGGGACAGGGCAGCGGCTACACCTTC,CASSQGWGQGSGYTF
TRBJ2-5,TRBV5-4,NA,NA,TGTGCCAGCAGCTTGGATACAGGCCTACAAGAGACCCAGTACTTC,CASSLDTGLQETQYF
TRBJ2-5,TRBV5-1,NA,once,TGCGCCAGCAGCTTGGACAGGGCTGTGGGAGAGACCCAGTACTTC,CASSLDRAVGETQYF
TRBJ1-3,TRBV14,TRBD1,NA,TGTGCCAGCAGCCTACAGGGGGCACGGGGAAACACCATATATTTT,CASSLQGARGNTIYF
TRBJ2-3,TRBV7-2,TRBD2,NA,TGTGCCAGCAGCCCTCGGACTAGCGGAGATACGCAGTATTTT,CASSPRTSGDTQYF
TRBJ1-1,TRBV5-1,TRBD1,NA,TGCGCCAGCAGCTTCGGGACAGGGGCTGAAGCTTTCTTT,CASSFGTGAEAFF